A selection of T cell receptor beta chains follows, all from one sample in a study of cytomegalovirus exposure and HLA in healthy donors. Assay: immunoSEQ multiplex PCR; the TCRdb copy retains only in-frame clones and omits some. Altogether over 150,000 clones are present, roughly 82% being singletons, with the ten largest covering about an eighth. The sample consisted of PBMCs. The receptors originated from a woman in her twenties or thirties in good health and CMV-seropositive. CDR3s include the opening cysteine and the closing phenylalanine or tryptophan. A D gene is named only where the DNA matches it firmly. The size field is filled for only some rows; it gives once, few, many or a size class.

v_call: TRBV2; j_call: TRBJ2-7; d_call: NA; clone_size: NA; cdr3_nt: TGTGCCAGCAGTGCCTCACGGGAGCAGTACTTC; cdr3_aa: CASSASREQYF
v_call: TRBV13; j_call: TRBJ2-4; d_call: NA; clone_size: NA; cdr3_nt: TGTGCCAGCAGCTTCAAACGGAGGGGGCAAGCCAAAAACATTCAGTACTTC; cdr3_aa: CASSFKRRGQAKNIQYF
v_call: TRBV7-2; j_call: TRBJ2-7; d_call: NA; clone_size: NA; cdr3_nt: TGTGCCAGCAGCTTATTGGATCGCGGATATCACGAGCAGTACTTC; cdr3_aa: CASSLLDRGYHEQYF
v_call: TRBV30; j_call: TRBJ1-1; d_call: NA; clone_size: NA; cdr3_nt: TGTGCCTGGACCGTAGGCAGGGGATTTGGTGAAGCTTTCTTT; cdr3_aa: CAWTVGRGFGEAFF
v_call: TRBV6-1; j_call: TRBJ1-2; d_call: TRBD1; clone_size: NA; cdr3_nt: TGTGCCAGCAGTGAAGTAGTAGGGGACAGACTTGGCTACACCTTC; cdr3_aa: CASSEVVGDRLGYTF
v_call: TRBV29-1; j_call: TRBJ2-7; d_call: NA; clone_size: NA; cdr3_nt: TGCAGCGTTCTACAGGCCTACGAGCAGTACTTC; cdr3_aa: CSVLQAYEQYF
v_call: TRBV7-7; j_call: TRBJ2-5; d_call: TRBD2; clone_size: NA; cdr3_nt: TGTGCTAGCAGCCCCGGACGCACCTCAGCGGGAGGCAGGGAGACCCAGTACTTC; cdr3_aa: CASSPGRTSAGGRETQYF
v_call: TRBV7-8; j_call: TRBJ2-7; d_call: TRBD1; clone_size: NA; cdr3_nt: TGTGCCAGCAGCTTAGGACAGGGCTTCTACGAGCAGTACTTC; cdr3_aa: CASSLGQGFYEQYF
v_call: TRBV2; j_call: TRBJ2-7; d_call: NA; clone_size: NA; cdr3_nt: TGTGCCAGCAGTTCTTATCCCGAGCAGTACTTC; cdr3_aa: CASSSYPEQYF
v_call: TRBV7-9; j_call: TRBJ2-7; d_call: TRBD1; clone_size: NA; cdr3_nt: TGTGCCAGCAGCCTATCGGGACAGTGGACCTACGAGCAGTACTTC; cdr3_aa: CASSLSGQWTYEQYF
v_call: TRBV29-1; j_call: TRBJ2-7; d_call: TRBD2; clone_size: few; cdr3_nt: TGCAGCTGTAGGGACTATCTAGAAGGGGAGCAGTACTTC; cdr3_aa: CSCRDYLEGEQYF
v_call: TRBV10-3; j_call: TRBJ1-5; d_call: NA; clone_size: NA; cdr3_nt: TGTGCCGTATCCTCGGCCGGGGTGGGCAATCAGCCCCAGCATTTT; cdr3_aa: CAVSSAGVGNQPQHF